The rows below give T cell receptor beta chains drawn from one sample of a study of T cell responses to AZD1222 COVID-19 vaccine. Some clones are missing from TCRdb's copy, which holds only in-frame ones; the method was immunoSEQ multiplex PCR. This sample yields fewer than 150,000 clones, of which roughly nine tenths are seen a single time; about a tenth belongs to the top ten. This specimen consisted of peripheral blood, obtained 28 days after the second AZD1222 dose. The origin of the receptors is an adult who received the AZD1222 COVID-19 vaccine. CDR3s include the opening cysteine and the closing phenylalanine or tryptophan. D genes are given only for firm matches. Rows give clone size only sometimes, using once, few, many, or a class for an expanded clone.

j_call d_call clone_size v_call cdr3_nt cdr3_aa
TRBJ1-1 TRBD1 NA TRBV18 TGTGCCAGCTCCTTGGCCCTGAAACAGGGGAAGAACACTGAAGCTTTCTTT CASSLALKQGKNTEAFF
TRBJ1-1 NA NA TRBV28 TGTGCCAGCAGCCCTGCCAGGAGGGGGAGAGGACTGAACACTGAAGCTTTCTTT CASSPARRGRGLNTEAFF
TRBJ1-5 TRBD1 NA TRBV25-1 TGTGCCAGCAGTGAGACAGGGGAGAGCAATCAGCCCCAGCATTTT CASSETGESNQPQHF
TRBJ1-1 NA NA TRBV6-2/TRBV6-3 TGTGCCAGCAGTTCCCCCCTCCGGGGCACTGAAGCTTTCTTT CASSSPLRGTEAFF
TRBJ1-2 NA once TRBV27 TGTGCCAGCAGTTTATATGGGACTCTCCCCAGCTACACCTTC CASSLYGTLPSYTF
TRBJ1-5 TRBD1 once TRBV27 TGTGCCAGCAGCCTTACAGGGGGCGCGGGGCAGCCCCAGCATTTT CASSLTGGAGQPQHF
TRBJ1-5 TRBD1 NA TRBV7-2 TGTGCCAGCAGCTCTCGGACAGGACCCAATCAGCCCCAGCATTTT CASSSRTGPNQPQHF
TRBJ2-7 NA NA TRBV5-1 TGCGCCAGCAGCTTGGAGGGTGTGGACTACGAGCAGTACTTC CASSLEGVDYEQYF
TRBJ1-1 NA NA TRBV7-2 TGTGCCAGCAGCTTTCAGGGTGGCACTGAAGCTTTCTTT CASSFQGGTEAFF
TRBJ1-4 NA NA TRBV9 TGTGCCAGCAGCGTAGGGGTCACAACTAATGAAAAACTGTTTTTT CASSVGVTTNEKLFF
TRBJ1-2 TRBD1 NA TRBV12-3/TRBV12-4 TGTGCCAGCAGTATCAGGGGGAGCTACACCTTC CASSIRGSYTF
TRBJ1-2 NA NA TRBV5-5 TGTGCCAGCAGTTCCTCTACGATCTATGGCTACACCTTC CASSSSTIYGYTF
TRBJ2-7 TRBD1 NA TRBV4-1 TGCGCCAGCAGCCTCCTGGACAGGGGCTACGAGCAGTACTTC CASSLLDRGYEQYF
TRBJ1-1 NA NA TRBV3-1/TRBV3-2 TGTGCCAGCAGCCATGGACCCGGGACAGAAGCTTTCTTT CASSHGPGTEAFF
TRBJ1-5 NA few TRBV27 TGTGCCAGCAGTACTAGCAATCAGCCCCAGCATTTT CASSTSNQPQHF
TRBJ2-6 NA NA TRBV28 TGTGCCAGCATATCAGGCCTCGCTGGGGCCAACGTCCTGACTTTC CASISGLAGANVLTF
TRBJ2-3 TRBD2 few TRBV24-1 TGTGCCACCAGTGATTCAGTAGCGGGAAGCACAGATACGCAGTATTTT CATSDSVAGSTDTQYF
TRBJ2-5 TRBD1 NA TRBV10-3 TGTGCCATCAGGAGGGGACAGGGGGCGCGCCAAGAGACCCAGTACTTC CAIRRGQGARQETQYF
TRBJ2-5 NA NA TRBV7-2 TGTGCCAGCAGTTCGACGAGGGAAGAGACCCAGTACTTC CASSSTREETQYF
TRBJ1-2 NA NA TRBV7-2 TGTGCCAGCAGCTTACTCTCCAGCCCCCTCGATGGCTACACCTTC CASSLLSSPLDGYTF
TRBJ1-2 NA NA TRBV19 TGTGCCTGCCAGTCAGGGCAGACAAGGGGCTACACCTTC CACQSGQTRGYTF
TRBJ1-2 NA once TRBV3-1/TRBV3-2 TGTGCCAGCAGCCAAGGTCTTGGGTTGCGCTATAACTATGGCTACACCTTC CASSQGLGLRYNYGYTF
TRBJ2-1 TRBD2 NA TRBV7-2 TGTGCCAGCAGCTTAGAAGGGACTAGCGGGAGGTGGCCCCTGTTCTTC CASSLEGTSGRWPLFF
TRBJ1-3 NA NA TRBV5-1 TGCGCCAGCAGCTTGGAGTCAGCCTCTGGAAACACCATATATTTT CASSLESASGNTIYF
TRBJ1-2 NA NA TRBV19 TGTGCCAGTAGTACGCCAGGGCTTTTGAGGGGCTACACCTTC CASSTPGLLRGYTF
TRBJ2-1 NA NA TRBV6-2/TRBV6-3 TGTGCCAGCAGTTACTCTACCGCTTACGATGAGCAGTTCTTC CASSYSTAYDEQFF
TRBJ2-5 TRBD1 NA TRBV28 TGTGCCATCCACGGACAGGGAGGTGAGACCCAGTACTTC CAIHGQGGETQYF
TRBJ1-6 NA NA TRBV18 TGTGCCAGCTCACGTGCCTATAATTCACCCCTCCACTTT CASSRAYNSPLHF
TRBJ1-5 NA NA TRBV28 TGTGCCAGCAGCCCCCTAGGGAGGGTCCCTCTCAGTTATAGCAATCAGCCCCAGCATTTT CASSPLGRVPLSYSNQPQHF
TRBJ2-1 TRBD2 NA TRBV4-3 TGCGCCAGCAGCCAAGCTAGCGGGGGGTTTTCCTACAATGAGCAGTTCTTC CASSQASGGFSYNEQFF
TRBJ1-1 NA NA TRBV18 TGTGCCAGCTCAACATCGACAGAGATGAACACTGAAGCTTTCTTT CASSTSTEMNTEAFF
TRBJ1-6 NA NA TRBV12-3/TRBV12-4 TGTGCCAGCAGTTTTTTAAGGAATTCACCCCTCCACTTT CASSFLRNSPLHF
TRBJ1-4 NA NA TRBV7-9 TGTGCCAGCAGCTTAGGTCGTCTCGACCGCCCAAAACTGTTTTTT CASSLGRLDRPKLFF
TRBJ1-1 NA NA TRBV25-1 TGTGCCAGCAGTGATAGTGTAAATGAAGCTTTCTTT CASSDSVNEAFF
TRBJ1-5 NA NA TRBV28 TGTGCCAGCAGTGGCCCCCAGGGGACCACCAATCAGCCCCAGCATTTT CASSGPQGTTNQPQHF
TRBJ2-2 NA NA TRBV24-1 TGTGCCACCAGTGATCCTGAAAAGGCCGGGGAGCTGTTTTTT CATSDPEKAGELFF
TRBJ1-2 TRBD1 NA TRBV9 TGTGCCAGCAGCGCCGGGACAGGGGGGAATAGCGGCTATGGCTACACCTTC CASSAGTGGNSGYGYTF